This T cell receptor beta chain was sequenced for a study of T cells in Graves' hyperthyroidism and ophthalmopathy. Findings of the study overall: Ophthalmopathy was distinguished from stable hyperthyroidism by 13 V-J signatures.

This clonotype has ten or more counts. The antigen remains undetermined. RNA transcripts yielded amplified TCR beta CDR3 regions. RT-PCR in the first round (using the HTBI primer set) targeted the TCR CDR3. MiXCR, run by TCRdb on the multiplex PCR reads, gives a single entry per CDR3 protein. The sample comprises 200,000 to 250,000 distinct CDR3 sequences, about a sixth of which are singletons, and around 26% rests with the top ten. The germline gives CDR1 SGHAT, CDR2 FQDESV (reference sequence). The CDR3 totals 17 residues. V trimming: 6 bases; J trimming: 2 bases; junction bases outside the gene matches: 11.

The sequenced material came from blood. The chain links TRBV11-1 to TRBJ2-2; 8 nucleotides align to TRBD2. The receptor was isolated from a woman younger than 35 with Graves' ophthalmopathy. For the CDR3, the DNA is TGTGCCAGCAGTCCCGCACCCTTAGCGGGAAACACCGGGGAGCTGTTTTTT. Its protein is CASSPAPLAGNTGELFF.